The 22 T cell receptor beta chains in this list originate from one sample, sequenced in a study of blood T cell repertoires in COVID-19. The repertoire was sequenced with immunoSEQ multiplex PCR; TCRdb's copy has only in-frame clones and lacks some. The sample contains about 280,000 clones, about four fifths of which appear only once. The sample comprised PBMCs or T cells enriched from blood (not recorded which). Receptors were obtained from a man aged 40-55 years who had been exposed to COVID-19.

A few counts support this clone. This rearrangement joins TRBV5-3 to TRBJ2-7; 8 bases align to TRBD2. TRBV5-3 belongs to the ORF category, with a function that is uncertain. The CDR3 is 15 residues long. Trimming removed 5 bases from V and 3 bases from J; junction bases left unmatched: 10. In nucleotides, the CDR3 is TGTGCCAGAAGACCGTCCGGGACTAGAGACTACGAGCAGTACTTC. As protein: CARRPSGTRDYEQYF.

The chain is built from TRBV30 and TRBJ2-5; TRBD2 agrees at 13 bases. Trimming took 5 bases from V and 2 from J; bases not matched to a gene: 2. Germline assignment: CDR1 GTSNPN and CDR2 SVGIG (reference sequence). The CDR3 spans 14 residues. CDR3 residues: CAWRTSGGQETQYF. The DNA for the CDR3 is TGTGCCTGGCGGACTAGCGGGGGACAAGAGACCCAGTACTTC.

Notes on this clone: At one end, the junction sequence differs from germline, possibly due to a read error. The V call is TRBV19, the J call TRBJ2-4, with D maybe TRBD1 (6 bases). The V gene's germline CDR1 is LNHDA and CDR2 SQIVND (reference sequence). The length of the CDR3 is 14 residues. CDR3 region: CASSPGFLAGEFDF. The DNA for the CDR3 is TGTGCCAGTAGTCCAGGATTTTTGGCAGGGGAGTTCGACTTC. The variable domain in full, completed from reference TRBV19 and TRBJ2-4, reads DGGITQSPKYLFRKEGQNVTLSCEQNLNHDAMYWYRQDPGQGLRLIYYSQIVNDFQKGDIAEGYSVSREKKESFPLTVTSAQKNPTAFYLCASSPGFLAGEFDFGAGTRLSVL.

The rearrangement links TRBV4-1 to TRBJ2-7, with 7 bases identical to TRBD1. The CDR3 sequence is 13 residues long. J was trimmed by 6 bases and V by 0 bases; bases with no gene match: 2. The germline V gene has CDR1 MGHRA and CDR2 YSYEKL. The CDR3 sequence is CASSQETGVEQYF. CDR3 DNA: TGCGCCAGCAGCCAAGAAACAGGGGTCGAGCAGTACTTC.

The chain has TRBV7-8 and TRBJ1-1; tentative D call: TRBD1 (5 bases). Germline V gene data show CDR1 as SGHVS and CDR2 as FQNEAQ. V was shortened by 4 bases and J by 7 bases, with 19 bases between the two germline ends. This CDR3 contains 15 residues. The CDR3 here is CASSSEVQGSVEAFF. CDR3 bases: TGTGCCAGCAGCTCAGAGGTCCAGGGATCGGTTGAAGCTTTCTTT.

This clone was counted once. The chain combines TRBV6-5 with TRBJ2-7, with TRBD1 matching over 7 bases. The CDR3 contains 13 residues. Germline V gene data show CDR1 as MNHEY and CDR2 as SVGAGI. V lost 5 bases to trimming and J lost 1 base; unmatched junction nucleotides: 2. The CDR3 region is CASSKGQSYEQYF. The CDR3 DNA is TGTGCCAGCAGTAAGGGACAGTCCTACGAGCAGTACTTC.

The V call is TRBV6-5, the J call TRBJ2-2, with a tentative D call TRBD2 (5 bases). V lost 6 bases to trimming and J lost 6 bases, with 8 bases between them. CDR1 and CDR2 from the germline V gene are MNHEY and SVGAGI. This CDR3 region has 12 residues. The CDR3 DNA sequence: TGTGCCAGCAGACTAGTCCCCGGGGAGCTGTTTTTT. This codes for CASRLVPGELFF.

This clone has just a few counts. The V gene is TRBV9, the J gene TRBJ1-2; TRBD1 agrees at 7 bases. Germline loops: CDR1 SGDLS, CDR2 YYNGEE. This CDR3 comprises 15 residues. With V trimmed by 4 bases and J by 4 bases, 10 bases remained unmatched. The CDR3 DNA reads TGTGCCAGCAGCCCGCCGACAGGGATCGGCTATGGCTACACCTTC. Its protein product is CASSPPTGIGYGYTF.

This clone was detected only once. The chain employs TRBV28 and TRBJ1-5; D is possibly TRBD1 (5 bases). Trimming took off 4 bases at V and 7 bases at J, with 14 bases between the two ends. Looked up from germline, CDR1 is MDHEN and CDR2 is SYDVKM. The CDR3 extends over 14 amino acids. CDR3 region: CASSSPGGVQPQHF. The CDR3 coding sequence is TGTGCCAGCAGTTCTCCCGGGGGGGTCCAGCCCCAGCATTTT.

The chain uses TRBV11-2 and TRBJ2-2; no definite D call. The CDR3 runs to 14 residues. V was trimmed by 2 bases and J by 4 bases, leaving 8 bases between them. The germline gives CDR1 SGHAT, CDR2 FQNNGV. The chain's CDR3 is CASSLYGGTGELFF. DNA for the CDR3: TGTGCCAGCAGCTTATATGGCGGCACCGGGGAGCTGTTTTTT.

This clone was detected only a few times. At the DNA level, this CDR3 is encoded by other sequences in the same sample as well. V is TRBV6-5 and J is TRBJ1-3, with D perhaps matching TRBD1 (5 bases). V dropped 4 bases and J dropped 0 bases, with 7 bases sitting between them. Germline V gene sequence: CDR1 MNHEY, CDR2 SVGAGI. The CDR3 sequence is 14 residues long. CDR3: CASSSGFSGNTIYF. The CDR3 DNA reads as TGTGCCAGCAGTTCAGGGTTCTCTGGAAACACCATATATTTT.

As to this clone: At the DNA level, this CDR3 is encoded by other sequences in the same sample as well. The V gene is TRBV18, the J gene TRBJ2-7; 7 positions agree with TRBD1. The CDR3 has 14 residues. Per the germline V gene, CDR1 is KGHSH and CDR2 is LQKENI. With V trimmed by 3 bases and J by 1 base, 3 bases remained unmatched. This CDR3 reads CASSPDRVSYEQYF. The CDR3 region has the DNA TGTGCCAGCTCACCCGACAGGGTGTCCTACGAGCAGTACTTC. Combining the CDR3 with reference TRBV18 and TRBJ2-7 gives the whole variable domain NAGVMQNPRHLVRRRGQEARLRCSPMKGHSHVYWYRQLPEEGLKFMVYLQKENIIDESGMPKERFSAEFPKEGPSILRIQQVVRGDSAAYFCASSPDRVSYEQYFGPGTRLTVT.

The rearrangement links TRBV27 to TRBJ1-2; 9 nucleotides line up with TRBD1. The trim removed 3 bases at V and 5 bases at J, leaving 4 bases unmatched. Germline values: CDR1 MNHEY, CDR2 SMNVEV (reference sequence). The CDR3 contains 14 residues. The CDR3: CASSFRDRVYGYTF. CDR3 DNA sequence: TGTGCCAGCAGTTTTCGGGACAGGGTTTATGGCTACACCTTC.

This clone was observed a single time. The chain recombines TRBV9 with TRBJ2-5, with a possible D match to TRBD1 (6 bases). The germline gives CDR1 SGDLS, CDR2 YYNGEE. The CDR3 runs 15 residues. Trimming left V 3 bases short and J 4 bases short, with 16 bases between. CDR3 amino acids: CASSAPDSRRETQYF. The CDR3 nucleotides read TGTGCCAGCAGCGCACCGGACAGTAGGCGAGAGACCCAGTACTTC.

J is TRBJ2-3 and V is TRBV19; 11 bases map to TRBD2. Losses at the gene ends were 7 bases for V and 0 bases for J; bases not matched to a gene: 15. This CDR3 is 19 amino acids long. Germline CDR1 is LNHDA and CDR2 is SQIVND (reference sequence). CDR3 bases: TGTGCCAGTACAGCAATTCGGGGACTAGCGGCGATTAGCACAGATACGCAGTATTTT. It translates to CASTAIRGLAAISTDTQYF.

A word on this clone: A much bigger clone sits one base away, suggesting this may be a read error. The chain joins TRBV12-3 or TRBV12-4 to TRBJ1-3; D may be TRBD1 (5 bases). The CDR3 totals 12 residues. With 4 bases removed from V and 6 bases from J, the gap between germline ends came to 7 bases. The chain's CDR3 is CASSSTVNTIYF. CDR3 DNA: TGTGCCAGCAGTTCGACAGTAAACACCATATATTTT.

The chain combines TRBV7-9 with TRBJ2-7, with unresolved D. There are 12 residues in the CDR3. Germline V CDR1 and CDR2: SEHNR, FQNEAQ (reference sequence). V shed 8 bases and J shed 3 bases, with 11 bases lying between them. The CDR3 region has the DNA TGTGCCAGCGAGTGGGCCGGCTACGAGCAGTACTTC. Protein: CASEWAGYEQYF.

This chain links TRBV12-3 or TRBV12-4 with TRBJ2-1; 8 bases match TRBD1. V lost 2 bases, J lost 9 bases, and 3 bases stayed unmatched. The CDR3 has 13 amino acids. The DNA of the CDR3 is TGTGCCAGCAGTTTATCAGGGGGCGGTGAGCAGTTCTTC. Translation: CASSLSGGGEQFF.

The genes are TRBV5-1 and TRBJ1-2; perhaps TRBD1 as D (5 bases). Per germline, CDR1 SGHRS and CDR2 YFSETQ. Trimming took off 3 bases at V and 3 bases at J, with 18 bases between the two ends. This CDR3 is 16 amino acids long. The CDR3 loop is CASSSPAGGEDYGYTF. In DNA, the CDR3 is TGCGCCAGCAGCTCCCCAGCGGGAGGGGAGGACTATGGCTACACCTTC.

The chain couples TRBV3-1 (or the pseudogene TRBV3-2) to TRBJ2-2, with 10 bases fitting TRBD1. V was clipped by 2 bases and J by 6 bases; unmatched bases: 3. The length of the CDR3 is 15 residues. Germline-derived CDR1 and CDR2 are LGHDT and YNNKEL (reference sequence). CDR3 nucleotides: TGTGCCAGCAGCCAAAGGGACAGGGGACCCGGGGAGCTGTTTTTT. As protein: CASSQRDRGPGELFF.

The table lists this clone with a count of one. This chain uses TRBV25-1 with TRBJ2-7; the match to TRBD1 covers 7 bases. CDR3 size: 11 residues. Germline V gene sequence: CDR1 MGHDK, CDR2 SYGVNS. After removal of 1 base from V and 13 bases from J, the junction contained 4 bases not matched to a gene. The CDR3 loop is CASSELGQFYF. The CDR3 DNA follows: TGTGCCAGCAGTGAATTGGGACAGTTTTACTTC.

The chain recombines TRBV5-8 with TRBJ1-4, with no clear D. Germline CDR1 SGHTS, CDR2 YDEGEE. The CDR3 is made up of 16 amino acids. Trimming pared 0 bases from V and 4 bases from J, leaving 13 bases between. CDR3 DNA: TGTGCCAGCAGCTTGGCGGTTTTACGGAGTAATGAAAAACTGTTTTTT. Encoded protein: CASSLAVLRSNEKLFF. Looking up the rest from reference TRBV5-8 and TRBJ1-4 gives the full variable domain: EAGVTQSPTHLIKTRGQQATLRCSPISGHTSVYWYQQALGLGLQFLLWYDEGEERNRGNFPPRFSGRQFPNYSSELNVNALELEDSALYLCASSLAVLRSNEKLFFGSGTQLSVL.